One and the same sample provided the 19 T cell receptor beta chains below, sequenced in a study of human T cells and chemical hapten exposure. Time point denoted: patch test 3, about 24 weeks after DPC sensitization. The treatment was: therapeutic diphenylcyclopropenone sensitization with weekly scalp DPC. TCRdb analysed the RACE reads with MiXCR anew, one entry per CDR3 protein. The sample contains approximately 97,000 distinct CDR3 sequences, roughly a quarter of which appear only once. Sequenced material: whole blood, taken in connection with sensitization to the hapten diphenylcyclopropenone (DPC). The receptors were gathered from a man aged 35 to 55 with alopecia areata. Some clones in this sample may be carry-over from other donors' samples.

The rearrangement uses TRBV20-1 and TRBJ2-1, with TRBD2 matching 9 bases. The ends lost 0 bases at V and 5 bases at J; junction bases unmatched: 5. Germline V lookup: CDR1 DFQATT, CDR2 SNEGSKA (reference sequence). The CDR3 consists of 15 residues. The CDR3 DNA reads as TGCAGTGCTAGAGATCCCCTAGCGGGAAACAATGAGCAGTTCTTC. Amino acids: CSARDPLAGNNEQFF.

The table lists this clonotype with a few counts. The V and J genes are TRBV7-9 and TRBJ2-1; D possibly corresponds to TRBD2 (6 bases). The germline gives CDR1 SEHNR, CDR2 FQNEAQ (reference sequence). The CDR3 is 14 residues long. Between the trimmed V and J ends, which lost 5 bases and 4 bases, there was a span of 12 bases. CDR3 coding DNA: TGTGCCAGCAGCCCGGGACTCACGTACAATGAGCAGTTCTTC. Translated: CASSPGLTYNEQFF.

This clonotype was seen only a few times. The V gene is TRBV12-3 or TRBV12-4, the J gene TRBJ2-7; D possibly matches TRBD1 or TRBD2 (6 bases each). The CDR3 sequence is 15 residues long. The V and J ends lost 6 bases and 3 bases respectively, with 18 bases between them. CDR3 coding DNA: TGTGCCAGCAGACCCCATAGGGGGGACTTCTACGAGCAGTACTTC. Translated: CASRPHRGDFYEQYF.

The chain links TRBV7-9 to TRBJ1-1; unclear D gene. This CDR3 has 12 residues. The ends were cut back, 5 bases at V and 7 bases at J, with 11 bases in the middle. From germline, CDR1 is SEHNR and CDR2 FQNEAQ (reference sequence). CDR3 coding DNA: TGTGCCAGCAGCAAAGACGGATATGAAGCTTTCTTT. The encoded protein is CASSKDGYEAFF.

The CDR3 DNA reads TGCGCCAGCAGCCAAGATAGGTTAGGAGGTAATGAGCAGTTCTTC. It specifies CASSQDRLGGNEQFF. The chain has TRBV4-3 and TRBJ2-1, with D maybe TRBD2 (5 bases). Germline V gene data show CDR1 as LGHNA and CDR2 as YSLEER. This CDR3 contains 15 residues. Trimming left V 0 bases short and J 7 bases short, with 13 bases between.

This clonotype is a singleton in its sample. V and J are TRBV28 and TRBJ2-2; TRBD2 matches 11 bases. This CDR3 contains 17 residues. V gave up 0 bases and J gave up 5 bases; unmatched junction bases: 5. Germline V gene sequence: CDR1 MDHEN, CDR2 SYDVKM. CDR3 bases: TGTGCCAGCAGTTTATGGAGACTAGCGGGGAGGACCGGGGAGCTGTTTTTT. This codes for CASSLWRLAGRTGELFF.

This clonotype was picked up a small number of times. The chain recombines TRBV4-2 with TRBJ2-1; 7 nucleotides match TRBD2. Germline-derived CDR1 and CDR2 are LGHNA and YNFKEQ. The V and J ends lost 7 bases and 0 bases, in that order; junction bases with no gene match: 18. The CDR3 is 19 amino acids. This CDR3 reads CASTPEWVSGVSSYNEQFF. CDR3 bases: TGTGCCAGCACCCCAGAATGGGTGAGCGGGGTTAGCTCCTACAATGAGCAGTTCTTC.

The chain recombines TRBV3-1 with TRBJ1-4; D perhaps matches TRBD1 (6 bases). The V end was cut by 0 bases, the J end by 8 bases, with 10 bases between. CDR1 and CDR2 from the germline V gene are LGHDT and YNNKEL (reference sequence). This CDR3 region has 14 residues. The CDR3 sequence is CASSQDHGQEKLFF. The CDR3 nucleotides are TGTGCCAGCAGCCAAGATCATGGACAGGAAAAACTGTTTTTT.

This clonotype was counted a few times. J is TRBJ2-5 and V is TRBV6-5; 9 bases fit TRBD1. The CDR3 runs 16 residues. The V gene end was trimmed by 6 bases and the J gene end by 4 bases; junction bases not matched to a gene: 12. The germline gives CDR1 MNHEY, CDR2 SVGAGI. DNA for the CDR3: TGTGCCAGCAGACGAAGGTGGTCGGGACAGGGAGAGACCCAGTACTTC. Its protein is CASRRRWSGQGETQYF.

The V call is TRBV6-5, the J call TRBJ2-2; a possible D gene is TRBD1 (5 bases). This CDR3 has 13 amino acids. Trimming shortened V by 5 bases and J by 6 bases, and 10 bases separated the two germline ends. The germline CDR1 and CDR2 sequences are MNHEY and SVGAGI. CDR3 loop: CASSTQGAGELFF. Here the CDR3 DNA reads TGTGCCAGCAGTACCCAGGGTGCCGGGGAGCTGTTTTTT.

This clonotype has more than one count but fewer than ten. The chain links TRBV20-1 to TRBJ1-5; D is possibly TRBD1 (5 bases). V was trimmed by 5 bases and J by 4 bases, leaving 12 bases between them. CDR1 and CDR2 from the germline V gene are DFQATT and SNEGSKA (reference sequence). The CDR3 runs to 13 residues. CDR3 sequence reads: CSAGEGQNQPQHF. In DNA, the CDR3 is TGCAGTGCTGGGGAGGGGCAAAATCAGCCCCAGCATTTT.

There are a few counts of this clonotype. The gene calls are TRBV9 and TRBJ2-5; 12 nucleotides match TRBD2. The germline CDR1 and CDR2 sequences are SGDLS and YYNGEE. CDR3 size: 19 residues. Trimming cost V 0 bases and J 0 bases; bases outside gene matches: 9. CDR3 bases: TGTGCCAGCAGCGTAGCTACTAGCGGGAGGCTAGGAGACCAAGAGACCCAGTACTTC. It specifies CASSVATSGRLGDQETQYF.

J is TRBJ2-6 and V is TRBV12-3 or TRBV12-4; D uncertain. The CDR3 loop spans 15 amino acids. V lost 2 bases and J 0 bases, leaving 5 bases between the germline ends. The CDR3 DNA follows: TGTGCCAGCAGTTTATGGGCCTCTGGGGCCAACGTCCTGACTTTC. Protein product: CASSLWASGANVLTF.

The chain uses TRBV27 and TRBJ1-2, with 7 positions matching TRBD1. Trimming took 0 bases from V and 4 from J; bases not matched to a gene: 2. Germline V CDR1 and CDR2: MNHEY, SMNVEV (reference sequence). The CDR3 is made up of 14 amino acids. Here the CDR3 reads CASSLSRDSYGYTF. The CDR3 DNA sequence: TGTGCCAGCAGTTTATCACGGGACAGCTATGGCTACACCTTC.

J is TRBJ2-7 and V is TRBV29-1; the D gene is possibly TRBD2 (5 bases). This CDR3 has 12 residues. The germline CDR1 and CDR2 sequences are SQVTM and ANQGSEA. V was shortened by 4 bases and J by 4 bases, with 11 bases between the two germline ends. CDR3 coding DNA: TGCAGCGTTGGGAGGTCGGAGTACGAGCAGTACTTC. As protein: CSVGRSEYEQYF.

The genes are TRBV12-3 or TRBV12-4 and TRBJ2-1; D is unresolved. The CDR3 covers 12 residues. V lost 5 bases and J lost 8, with 10 bases in between. CDR3 nucleotide sequence: TGTGCCAGCAGTACTGGGCAGGATGAGCAGTTCTTC. It specifies CASSTGQDEQFF.

The chain joins TRBV5-6 to TRBJ1-6; 7 bases fit TRBD1. This CDR3 spans 16 amino acids. CDR1 is SGHDT, CDR2 YYEEEE, per germline. The J segment lost 5 bases and the V segment lost 2 bases, leaving 7 bases of the junction unmatched. The CDR3: CASSFVTGSNNSPLHF. The CDR3, as DNA: TGTGCCAGCAGCTTTGTGACAGGGTCGAATAATTCACCCCTCCACTTT.

The rearrangement joins TRBV5-1 to TRBJ1-1; D remains unclear. V lost 1 base, J lost 3 bases, and 7 bases lay in between. The CDR3 contains 13 residues. The germline gives CDR1 SGHRS, CDR2 YFSETQ. In DNA form, the CDR3 reads TGCGCCAGCAGCTTGTACGGGGACACTGAAGCTTTCTTT. This codes for CASSLYGDTEAFF. The full variable domain, with the rest looked up from reference TRBV5-1 and TRBJ1-1, is KAGVTQTPRYLIKTRGQQVTLSCSPISGHRSVSWYQQTPGQGLQFLFEYFSETQRNKGNFPGRFSGRQFSNSRSEMNVSTLELGDSALYLCASSLYGDTEAFFGQGTRLTVV.

The chain combines TRBV2 with TRBJ1-1; possibly TRBD1 for D (5 bases). The CDR3 sequence is 11 residues long. Trimming pared 5 bases from V and 12 bases from J, leaving 13 bases between. CDR1 is SNHLY, CDR2 FYNNEI, per germline. CDR3 nucleotides: TGTGCCAGCAGTTGGGTCAGGGTAACTTTCTTT. Translated, it gives CASSWVRVTFF.